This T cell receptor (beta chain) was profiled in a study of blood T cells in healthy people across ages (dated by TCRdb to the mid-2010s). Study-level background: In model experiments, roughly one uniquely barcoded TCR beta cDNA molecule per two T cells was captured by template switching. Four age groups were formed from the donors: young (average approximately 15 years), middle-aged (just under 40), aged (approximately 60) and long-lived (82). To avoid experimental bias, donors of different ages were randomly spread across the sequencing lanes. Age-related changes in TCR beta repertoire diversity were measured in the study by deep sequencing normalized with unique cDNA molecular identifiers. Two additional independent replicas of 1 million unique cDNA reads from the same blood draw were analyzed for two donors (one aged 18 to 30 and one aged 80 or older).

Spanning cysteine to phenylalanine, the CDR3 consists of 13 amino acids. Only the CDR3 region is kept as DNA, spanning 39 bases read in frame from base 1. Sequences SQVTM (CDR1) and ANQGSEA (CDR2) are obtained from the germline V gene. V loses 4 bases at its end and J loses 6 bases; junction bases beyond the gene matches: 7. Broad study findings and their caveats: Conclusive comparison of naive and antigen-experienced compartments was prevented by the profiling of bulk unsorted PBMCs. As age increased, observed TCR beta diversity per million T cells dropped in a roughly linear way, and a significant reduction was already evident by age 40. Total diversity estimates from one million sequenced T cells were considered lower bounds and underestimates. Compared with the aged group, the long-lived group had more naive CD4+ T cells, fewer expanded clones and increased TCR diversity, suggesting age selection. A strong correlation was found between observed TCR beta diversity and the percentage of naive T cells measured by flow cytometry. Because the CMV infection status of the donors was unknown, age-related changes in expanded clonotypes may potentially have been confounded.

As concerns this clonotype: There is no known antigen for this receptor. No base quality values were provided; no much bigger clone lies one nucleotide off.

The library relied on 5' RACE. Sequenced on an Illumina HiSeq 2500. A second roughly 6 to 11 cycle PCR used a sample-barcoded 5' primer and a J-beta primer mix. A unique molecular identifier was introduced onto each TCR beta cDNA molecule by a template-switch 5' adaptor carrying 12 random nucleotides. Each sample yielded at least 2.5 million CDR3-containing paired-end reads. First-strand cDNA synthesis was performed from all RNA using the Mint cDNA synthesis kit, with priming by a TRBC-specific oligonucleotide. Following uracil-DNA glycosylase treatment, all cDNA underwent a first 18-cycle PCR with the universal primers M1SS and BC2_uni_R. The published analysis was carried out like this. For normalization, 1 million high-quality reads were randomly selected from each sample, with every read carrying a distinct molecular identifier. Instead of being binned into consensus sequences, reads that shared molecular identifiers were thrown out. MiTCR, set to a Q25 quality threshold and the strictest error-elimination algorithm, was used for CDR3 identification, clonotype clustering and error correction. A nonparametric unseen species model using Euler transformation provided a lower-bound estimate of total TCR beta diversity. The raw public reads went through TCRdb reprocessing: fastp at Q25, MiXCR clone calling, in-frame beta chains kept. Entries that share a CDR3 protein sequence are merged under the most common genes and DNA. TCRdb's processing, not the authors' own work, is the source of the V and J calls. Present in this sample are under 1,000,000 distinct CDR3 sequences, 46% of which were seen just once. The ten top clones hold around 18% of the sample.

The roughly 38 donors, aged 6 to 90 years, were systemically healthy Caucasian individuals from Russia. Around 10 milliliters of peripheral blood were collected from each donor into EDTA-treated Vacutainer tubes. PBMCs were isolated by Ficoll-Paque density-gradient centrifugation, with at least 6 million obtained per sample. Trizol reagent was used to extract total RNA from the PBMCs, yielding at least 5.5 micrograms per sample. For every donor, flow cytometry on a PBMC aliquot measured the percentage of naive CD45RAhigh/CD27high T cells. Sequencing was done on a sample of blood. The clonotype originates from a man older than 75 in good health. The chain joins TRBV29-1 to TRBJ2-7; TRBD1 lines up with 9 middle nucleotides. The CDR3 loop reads CSVAWDRESEQYF. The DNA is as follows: TGCAGCGTTGCTTGGGACAGGGAATCCGAGCAGTACTTC.